A single T cell receptor beta chain is shown here with its context. Antigen unknown. The sample comes from a study of CD8 T cells in Susac syndrome. General study findings and limits: The study's TCR sequencing and HLA analysis drew on a certain number of individuals. That number was acknowledged as relatively small.

cDNA came from about 0.5 to 1 ug RNA primed by random hexamers. The immunoSEQ assay covered 54 Vbeta and 13 Jbeta segments for CDR3. Using its own MiXCR run on the immunoSEQ multiplex PCR reads, TCRdb lists one record per CDR3 protein. Of more than 130,000 distinct CDR3 sequences in the sample, about 94% were seen once. High-throughput TCR beta sequencing covered peripheral CD8+ and CD4+ T cells. TEMRA cells were enriched by FACS, while CD8+ and CD4+ T cells were obtained through a negative isolation that was performed magnetically. This TCR was sampled from a human donor in good health. Sequencing was performed on CD8+ T cells from PBMCs.

The CDR3 reads CSATGYGYTF. The CDR3 DNA is TGCAGTGCTACTGGCTATGGCTACACCTTC. The gene calls are TRBV20-1 and TRBJ1-2; D is unresolved. The CDR3 is 10 residues long. The ends were cut back, 4 bases at V and 4 bases at J, with 4 bases in the middle. The V gene's germline CDR1 is DFQATT and CDR2 SNEGSKA (reference sequence).